This passage covers 30 T cell receptor beta chains from one sample sequenced in a study of vaccination and CD4 T cells after COVID-19. Treatment specified: approximately 9-day PBMC culture with coronavirus spike peptide pools or control peptides (ViraFEST assay). What these receptors recognize is not known. The Oncomine TCR Beta short-read assay generated sequence data from the DNA of cultured CD4+ T cells. TCRdb fed the PCR reads into MiXCR, producing one record per CDR3 protein. Of 10,000 to 15,000 distinct CDR3 sequences in the sample, around 47% were seen once. The sequenced sample consisted of CD4+ T cells from blood, cultured in vitro. The receptor set was obtained from a human donor who had recovered from COVID-19.

The chain uses TRBV10-3 and TRBJ1-5; maybe TRBD1 (5 bases). Germline V gene lookup returns CDR1 ENHRY and CDR2 SYGVKD. The CDR3 has 14 amino acids. The V end was cut by 5 bases, the J end by 6 bases, with 14 bases between. The CDR3 region has the DNA TGTGCCATCAGTCTGGGGGGTGACGGTCAGCCCCAGCATTTT. It encodes CAISLGGDGQPQHF.

The chain is built from TRBV7-8 and TRBJ2-2; 8 nucleotides match TRBD2. Germline loops: CDR1 SGHVS, CDR2 FQNEAQ. Losses at the gene ends were 4 bases for V and 4 bases for J; bases not matched to a gene: 5. This CDR3 comprises 15 residues. CDR3 sequence: CASSYGLAPTGELFF. CDR3 sequence (DNA): TGTGCCAGCAGCTACGGACTAGCACCCACCGGGGAGCTGTTTTTT.

The chain is built from TRBV18 and TRBJ2-1, with 9 bases aligning to TRBD2. Germline CDR1 KGHSH, CDR2 LQKENI. The CDR3 consists of 15 residues. V lost 5 bases and J lost 5; bases outside the gene matches: 7. As DNA, the CDR3 is TGTGCCAGCTCAATCCAACTAGCGGGTAACAATGAGCAGTTCTTC. Translated, it gives CASSIQLAGNNEQFF.

The chain is built from TRBV27 and TRBJ1-2; 8 nucleotides agree with TRBD1. The CDR3 runs to 17 residues. The germline gives CDR1 MNHEY, CDR2 SMNVEV (reference sequence). J lost 0 bases, V lost 7 bases, and 13 bases had no gene match. CDR3 nucleotides: TGTGCCAGCACCCTAAGGGGTGGACAGGGAGCTAACTATGGCTACACCTTC. Protein product: CASTLRGGQGANYGYTF.

The chain uses TRBV4-1 and TRBJ2-7, with 9 bases that match TRBD1. Germline CDR1 is MGHRA and CDR2 is YSYEKL. The CDR3 length is 15 residues. Trimming at V came to 3 bases and at J to 2 bases, leaving 5 bases not matched to a gene. DNA of the CDR3: TGCGCCAGCAGCCATCGCCGGGACAGGGCCTACGAGCAGTACTTC. As protein: CASSHRRDRAYEQYF.

The V and J genes are TRBV28 and TRBJ2-7; TRBD1 matches 8 bases. From germline, CDR1 is MDHEN and CDR2 SYDVKM. The length of the CDR3 is 15 residues. V was clipped by 10 bases and J by 0 bases; unmatched bases: 11. CDR3 DNA: TGTGCCACCGATTTTCCCGGGACAGGCTCCTACGAGCAGTACTTC. Protein product: CATDFPGTGSYEQYF. Full variable domain (rest looked up from reference TRBV28 and TRBJ2-7): DVKVTQSSRYLVKRTGEKVFLECVQDMDHENMFWYRQDPGLGLRLIYFSYDVKMKEKGDIPEGYSVSREKKERFSLILESASTNQTSMYLCATDFPGTGSYEQYFGPGTRLTVT.

This clonotype showed up just a few times. V usage is TRBV10-1 and J usage is TRBJ2-3; no clear D. In germline, CDR1 is WNHNN, CDR2 SYGVQD (reference sequence). V gave up 0 bases and J gave up 6 bases, with 7 bases separating them. This CDR3 has 13 amino acids. CDR3: CASSESGRDTQYF. DNA for the CDR3: TGCGCCAGCAGTGAGTCAGGCCGGGATACGCAGTATTTT.

This clonotype came up a few times. The chain combines TRBV12-3 or TRBV12-4 with TRBJ2-3; D perhaps matches TRBD1 (6 bases). V was shortened by 7 bases and J by 2 bases, with 16 bases between the two germline ends. The CDR3 is 15 amino acids. Written as DNA, the CDR3 is TGTGCCAGCACCCAACAGGGCGGCCTCACAGATACGCAGTATTTT. It yields the protein CASTQQGGLTDTQYF.

The rearrangement links TRBV2 to TRBJ1-1; TRBD1 agrees at 12 bases. CDR1 SNHLY and CDR2 FYNNEI come from the germline V gene. This CDR3 comprises 16 residues. The junction had 8 bases not matched to a gene; V was cut back by 6 bases and J by 3 bases. Here the CDR3 reads CASSSGQGAGDTEAFF. The DNA for the CDR3 is TGTGCCAGCAGCTCGGGACAGGGGGCCGGGGACACTGAAGCTTTCTTT.

V and J are TRBV4-1 and TRBJ1-1; the D gene is possibly TRBD1 (6 bases). The germline V gene encodes CDR1 MGHRA and CDR2 YSYEKL. This CDR3 is 14 amino acids long. Trimming removed 8 bases at V and 1 base at J, with 14 bases between. The CDR3 coding sequence is TGCGCCAGCCGGGGGCCACTTAAGAACACTGAAGCTTTCTTT. This gives the protein CASRGPLKNTEAFF.

A few counts support this clonotype. This sequence joins TRBV5-1 and TRBJ1-6, with D perhaps matching TRBD1 (5 bases). Per germline, CDR1 SGHRS and CDR2 YFSETQ. The CDR3 spans 17 residues. Trimming left V 5 bases short and J 10 bases short, with 25 bases between. The CDR3, as DNA: TGCGCCAGCAGAAACAAGCCACAATTAGGGGTGATATCACCCCTCCACTTT. Translation: CASRNKPQLGVISPLHF.

The gene calls are TRBV29-1 and TRBJ2-7; a weak D match, TRBD2 (6 bases). Germline V gene sequence: CDR1 SQVTM, CDR2 ANQGSEA. This CDR3 has 12 residues. The V end was cut by 4 bases, the J end by 0 bases, with 7 bases between. The CDR3 here is CSVVRDSYEQYF. For the CDR3, the DNA is TGCAGCGTTGTGCGGGACTCCTACGAGCAGTACTTC.

The chain couples TRBV27 to TRBJ1-6; D remains ambiguous. Trimming removed 5 bases at V and 7 bases at J, with 12 bases between. The CDR3 is 14 amino acids. Germline CDR1 and CDR2: MNHEY and SMNVEV (reference sequence). The CDR3 loop reads CASSRTGGNSPLHF. The CDR3 DNA sequence: TGTGCCAGCAGTAGGACGGGCGGAAATTCACCCCTCCACTTT.

The rearrangement uses TRBV4-1 and TRBJ2-5; perhaps TRBD1 as D (5 bases). Trimming removed 0 bases from V and 1 base from J, with 9 bases in between. There are 15 residues in the CDR3. Looked up from germline, CDR1 is MGHRA and CDR2 is YSYEKL. CDR3 nucleotide sequence: TGCGCCAGCAGCCAAGATTACAGGCTCCAAGAGACCCAGTACTTC. Its protein is CASSQDYRLQETQYF.

This clonotype was counted only a few times. The chain links TRBV6-5 to TRBJ2-1; 7 bases match TRBD2. The CDR3 runs to 14 residues. CDR1 is MNHEY and CDR2 is SVGAGI in the germline V gene. V gave up 4 bases and J gave up 9 bases; unmatched junction bases: 9. The CDR3 loop is CASSSATSSSEQFF. CDR3 sequence (DNA): TGTGCCAGCAGTTCCGCGACTAGCTCGAGTGAGCAGTTCTTC.

The J gene is TRBJ2-5, the V gene TRBV2; tentatively, D is TRBD1 (6 bases). The V gene lost 6 bases and the J gene lost 1 base, with 9 bases spanning the gap. Germline CDR1 SNHLY, CDR2 FYNNEI. This CDR3 is 13 amino acids long. Written as DNA, the CDR3 is TGTGCCAGCAGCGACAGGATCCAAGAGACCCAGTACTTC. Protein product: CASSDRIQETQYF.

The rearrangement uses TRBV6-1 and TRBJ2-7, with D possibly being TRBD2 (6 bases). The CDR3 is 15 amino acids. Per the germline V gene, CDR1 is MNHNS and CDR2 is SASEGT. Trimming stripped 7 bases from V and 0 bases from J, with 16 bases between. CDR3 amino acids: CASNRGGASSYEQYF. Written as DNA, the CDR3 is TGTGCCAGCAATCGAGGAGGGGCTAGCTCCTACGAGCAGTACTTC.

This clonotype was observed a few times. The chain joins TRBV7-9 to TRBJ2-1; 11 bases are shared with TRBD2. CDR1 SEHNR and CDR2 FQNEAQ come from the germline V gene (reference sequence). The CDR3 sequence is 15 residues long. The V and J ends lost 4 bases and 5 bases, in that order; junction bases with no gene match: 4. DNA for the CDR3: TGTGCCAGCAGCTGGGGACTAGCGGTAAACAATGAGCAGTTCTTC. This codes for CASSWGLAVNNEQFF.

This chain links TRBV2 with TRBJ2-1; D is ambiguous. Germline V gene lookup returns CDR1 SNHLY and CDR2 FYNNEI. There are 11 residues in the CDR3. Trimming took 2 bases from V and 4 from J, leaving 0 bases between them. CDR3 nucleotides: TGTGCCAGCAGTGAATACAATGAGCAGTTCTTC. Translation: CASSEYNEQFF.

The rearrangement uses TRBV28 and TRBJ2-7; the match to TRBD1 covers 7 bases. V lost 6 bases, J lost 9 bases, and 5 bases stayed unmatched. The germline CDR1 and CDR2 sequences are MDHEN and SYDVKM. The CDR3 is 11 residues long. CDR3 residues: CASRDHRGQYF. As DNA, the CDR3 is TGTGCCAGCAGAGATCACAGGGGGCAGTACTTC.

This sequence joins TRBV20-1 and TRBJ2-1; 14 bases fit TRBD2. CDR1 DFQATT and CDR2 SNEGSKA come from the germline V gene (reference sequence). The V and J ends lost 3 bases and 7 bases, in that order; junction bases with no gene match: 17. The CDR3 runs 19 residues. The CDR3 protein is CSARPGTSGGLGLLNEQFF. The CDR3 coding sequence is TGCAGTGCTAGGCCCGGGACTAGCGGGGGATTGGGCCTCTTGAATGAGCAGTTCTTC.

The V call is TRBV28, the J call TRBJ1-5; 9 bases line up with TRBD1. The CDR3 contains 15 residues. V shed 5 bases and J 6 bases; nucleotides not matched to a gene: 8. CDR1 is MDHEN, CDR2 SYDVKM, per germline. The CDR3 spells CASSGGDRESQPQHF. The CDR3 nucleotides are TGTGCCAGCAGTGGGGGGGACAGGGAAAGTCAGCCCCAGCATTTT. The whole variable domain, remainder taken from reference TRBV28 and TRBJ1-5, is DVKVTQSSRYLVKRTGEKVFLECVQDMDHENMFWYRQDPGLGLRLIYFSYDVKMKEKGDIPEGYSVSREKKERFSLILESASTNQTSMYLCASSGGDRESQPQHFGDGTRLSIL.

The rearrangement links TRBV21-1 to TRBJ2-3. TRBV21-1 is a listed pseudogene. The CDR3 is made up of 15 amino acids. For the CDR3, the DNA is TGTGATGAAATACCCCATAAACGGGTTACAGATACGCAGTATTTT. It codes for CDEIPHKRVTDTQYF.

The chain employs TRBV7-9 and TRBJ2-2; tentatively, D is TRBD1 (5 bases). This CDR3 is built from 15 residues. Germline V gene data show CDR1 as SEHNR and CDR2 as FQNEAQ (reference sequence). The V end was cut by 5 bases, the J end by 2 bases, with 12 bases between. Here the CDR3 reads CASSPPGHNTGELFF. The CDR3 region has the DNA TGTGCCAGCAGCCCACCCGGACACAACACCGGGGAGCTGTTTTTT.

The V gene is TRBV21-1, the J gene TRBJ2-7. TRBV21-1 is termed a pseudogene. This CDR3 is 12 amino acids long. The CDR3 here is CASSTDGDEQYF. The DNA for the CDR3 is TGTGCCAGCAGCACCGACGGGGACGAGCAGTACTTC.

The V and J genes are TRBV7-2 and TRBJ2-7; D possibly uses TRBD1 or TRBD2 (5 bases each). The CDR3 covers 15 residues. Germline V gene sequence: CDR1 SGHTA, CDR2 FQGNSA. Trimming left V 5 bases short and J 2 bases short, with 16 bases between. Here the CDR3 DNA reads TGTGCCAGCAGCGGGCGAGGGGTCCGGGCCTACGAGCAGTACTTC. This encodes CASSGRGVRAYEQYF.

In this sample, this clonotype turned up a few times. The chain has TRBV12-3 or TRBV12-4 and TRBJ2-3; TRBD2 agrees at 7 bases. After removal of 2 bases from V and 1 base from J, the junction contained 3 bases not matched to a gene. This CDR3 has 15 residues. Here the CDR3 DNA reads TGTGCCAGCAGTTTACGGCTAGCGGGCACAGATACGCAGTATTTT. Translation: CASSLRLAGTDTQYF.

The chain links TRBV28 to TRBJ2-3, with TRBD2 identical over 9 bases. Germline-derived CDR1 and CDR2 are MDHEN and SYDVKM. The CDR3 totals 15 residues. The V and J ends lost 6 bases and 1 base, in that order; junction bases with no gene match: 5. CDR3 region: CASSQAGGGTDTQYF. CDR3 coding DNA: TGTGCCAGCAGCCAAGCGGGGGGAGGCACAGATACGCAGTATTTT.

The chain uses TRBV20-1 and TRBJ2-3; weak D call: TRBD2 (6 bases). The V gene lost 3 bases and the J gene lost 1 base, with 17 bases spanning the gap. The germline V gene encodes CDR1 DFQATT and CDR2 SNEGSKA (reference sequence). CDR3 length: 16 residues. DNA for the CDR3: TGCAGTGCTAGTGCCTGGGCCGGGGGAGGCACAGATACGCAGTATTTT. Translation gives CSASAWAGGGTDTQYF.

The V call is TRBV29-1, the J call TRBJ2-3; 9 nucleotides match TRBD1. The CDR3 runs to 15 residues. Germline CDR1 reads SQVTM; CDR2 reads ANQGSEA. Unmatched junction bases numbered 6, after V lost 3 bases and J lost 2 bases. In DNA form, the CDR3 reads TGCAGCGTTGAGGGGGACAGGGTCATCACAGATACGCAGTATTTT. Its protein is CSVEGDRVITDTQYF.